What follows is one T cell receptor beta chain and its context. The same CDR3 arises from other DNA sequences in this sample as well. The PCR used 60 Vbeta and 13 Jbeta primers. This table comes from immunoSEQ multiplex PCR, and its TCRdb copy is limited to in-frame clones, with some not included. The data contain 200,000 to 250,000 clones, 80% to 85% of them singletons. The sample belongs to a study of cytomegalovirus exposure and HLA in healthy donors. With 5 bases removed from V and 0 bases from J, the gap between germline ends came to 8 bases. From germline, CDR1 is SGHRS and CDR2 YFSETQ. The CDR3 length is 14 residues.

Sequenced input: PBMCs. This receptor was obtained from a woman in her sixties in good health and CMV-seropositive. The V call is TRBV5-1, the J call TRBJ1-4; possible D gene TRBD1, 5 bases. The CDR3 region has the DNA TGCGCCAGCAGAGAAGGGGCAACTAATGAAAAACTGTTTTTT. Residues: CASREGATNEKLFF.